The 29 T cell receptor beta chains reported below all come from one sample, sequenced in a study of T cells in Graves' hyperthyroidism and ophthalmopathy (dated by TCRdb to 2018 to 2020). The library was generated by multiplex PCR. The sequencing machine was an Illumina HiSeq 2000. The TCR beta CDR3 regions were amplified from the RNA transcripts. The first round of RT-PCR for the TCR CDR3 was performed with the HTBI primer set and the Qiagen OneStep RT-PCR kit. In TCRdb, the public reads were trimmed at Q25 with fastp and aligned with MiXCR, with productive beta chains retained. Rows matching on CDR3 protein sequence are summarized as one entry with the most common DNA and genes. This sample has approximately 490,000 distinct CDR3 sequences in its table, and less than 25% of those were observed once. The ten largest clones capture less than 65% of the sample. Material: blood. All receptors come from a woman in her 70s with Graves' ophthalmopathy.

This clonotype was detected only a few times. The chain couples TRBV20-1 to TRBJ2-7; D perhaps matches TRBD1 (5 bases). This CDR3 region has 14 residues. The V end lost 3 bases, the J end lost 3 bases, and 15 bases lay between the germline ends. CDR1 and CDR2 from the germline V gene are DFQATT and SNEGSKA (reference sequence). The CDR3 spells CSARGITGIYEQYF. The CDR3 region has the DNA TGCAGTGCTAGGGGTATTACAGGAATCTACGAGCAGTACTTC.

This chain joins TRBV10-3 and TRBJ2-6; TRBD2 aligns across 10 bases. V trimming: 2 bases; J trimming: 2 bases; junction bases outside the gene matches: 0. Germline CDR1 ENHRY, CDR2 SYGVKD. This CDR3 has 16 amino acids. This chain's CDR3 is CAISELAGAGANVLTF. The CDR3 nucleotides read TGTGCCATCAGTGAGCTAGCGGGAGCTGGGGCCAACGTCCTGACTTTC.

The table lists this clonotype with a few counts. The V and J genes are TRBV29-1 and TRBJ1-1; D gene uncertain. The CDR3 loop spans 12 amino acids. Germline V lookup: CDR1 SQVTM, CDR2 ANQGSEA. Trimming pared 6 bases from V and 3 bases from J, leaving 11 bases between. CDR3 DNA sequence: TGCAGCGTCGGTCGGTCAGACACTGAAGCTTTCTTT. It encodes CSVGRSDTEAFF. The whole variable domain, filled in from reference TRBV29-1 and TRBJ1-1, reads SAVISQKPSRDICQRGTSLTIQCQVDSQVTMMFWYRQQPGQSLTLIATANQGSEATYESGFVIDKFPISRPNLTFSTLTVSNMSPEDSSIYLCSVGRSDTEAFFGQGTRLTVV.

The V gene is TRBV5-1, the J gene TRBJ1-1; the D is unclear. V lost 0 bases and J lost 0, with 9 bases in between. This CDR3 has 15 residues. Germline V gene lookup returns CDR1 SGHRS and CDR2 YFSETQ. The CDR3 loop is CASSLEPGMNTEAFF. CDR3 DNA: TGCGCCAGCAGCTTGGAACCGGGCATGAACACTGAAGCTTTCTTT.

The chain employs TRBV20-1 and TRBJ2-2; TRBD2 matches 14 bases. The V segment lost 3 bases and the J segment 6 bases; nucleotides outside the gene matches: 6. Germline CDR1 reads DFQATT; CDR2 reads SNEGSKA (reference sequence). This CDR3 comprises 16 residues. CDR3: CSASAPGLAGAGELFF. In nucleotides, the CDR3 is TGCAGTGCTAGTGCTCCGGGACTAGCGGGAGCCGGGGAGCTGTTTTTT.

The V and J genes are TRBV6-1 and TRBJ2-7; 9 nucleotides agree with TRBD2. The trim removed 5 bases at V and 2 bases at J, leaving 7 bases unmatched. The CDR3 spans 15 residues. Germline CDR1 is MNHNS and CDR2 is SASEGT. In DNA form, the CDR3 reads TGTGCCAGCAGTACCCGGACTAGCGAACCCTACGAGCAGTACTTC. Translated, it gives CASSTRTSEPYEQYF.

Concerning this clonotype: This could be a read error, since a much larger clone is one nucleotide away. V usage is TRBV11-2 and J usage is TRBJ2-5; D is unclear. The CDR3 is made up of 13 amino acids. Germline V gene sequence: CDR1 SGHAT, CDR2 FQNNGV. As DNA, the CDR3 is TGTGCCAGCAGCCAGGTGTACCAAGAGGCCCAGTACTTC. It is translated as CASSQVYQEAQYF.

The sample holds a few counts of this clonotype. This chain connects TRBV6-2 or TRBV6-3 to TRBJ1-1; 10 bases are shared with TRBD1. CDR1 and CDR2 from the germline V gene are MNHEY and SVGEGT. The ends lost 0 bases at V and 4 bases at J; junction bases unmatched: 2. The CDR3 has 15 amino acids. As DNA, the CDR3 is TGTGCCAGCAGTTACTCCGGGGACAGGGGCACTGAAGCTTTCTTT. This sequence encodes CASSYSGDRGTEAFF.

There are many counts of this clonotype. The chain employs TRBV20-1 and TRBJ2-7; D not certain. CDR1 is DFQATT, CDR2 SNEGSKA, per germline (reference sequence). The ends were cut back, 3 bases at V and 0 bases at J, with 15 bases in the middle. The CDR3 totals 15 residues. CDR3 region: CSASRLGQSSYEQYF. CDR3 bases: TGCAGTGCTAGTCGCCTAGGCCAAAGCTCCTACGAGCAGTACTTC.

This clonotype was observed a handful of times. The rearrangement uses TRBV20-1 and TRBJ2-5; TRBD2 matches 9 bases. Germline V gene sequence: CDR1 DFQATT, CDR2 SNEGSKA (reference sequence). Trimming at V came to 5 bases and at J to 5 bases, leaving 18 bases not matched to a gene. This CDR3 contains 17 residues. CDR3 sequence: CSAPSHMIAGAMETQYF. The CDR3 bases are TGCAGTGCTCCCTCTCACATGATAGCGGGAGCGATGGAGACCCAGTACTTC.

The rearrangement joins TRBV20-1 to TRBJ2-7; unclear D gene. V was pared by 0 bases and J by 2 bases, with 8 bases between. Germline CDR1 DFQATT, CDR2 SNEGSKA (reference sequence). CDR3 length: 13 residues. The CDR3 nucleotides are TGCAGTGCTAGAGATGCTAGGACCTACGAGCAGTACTTC. Residues: CSARDARTYEQYF.

This clonotype was detected a few times. V usage is TRBV20-1 and J usage is TRBJ2-7; no definite D call. Germline loops: CDR1 DFQATT, CDR2 SNEGSKA (reference sequence). Trimming took off 3 bases at V and 0 bases at J, with 6 bases between the two ends. The CDR3 contains 12 residues. The CDR3 loop is CSASAVSYEQYF. DNA of the CDR3: TGCAGTGCTAGCGCCGTCTCCTACGAGCAGTACTTC.

V and J are TRBV7-9 and TRBJ2-1; a weak D match, TRBD1 (5 bases). Trimming left V 5 bases short and J 1 base short, with 24 bases between. This CDR3 is built from 19 residues. The germline V gene encodes CDR1 SEHNR and CDR2 FQNEAQ (reference sequence). This CDR3 reads CASSPTNRPIAGSYNEQFF. The CDR3 DNA reads as TGTGCCAGCAGCCCGACGAATCGTCCAATAGCAGGGTCCTACAATGAGCAGTTCTTC.

The table lists this clonotype with a few counts. This chain uses TRBV3-1 with TRBJ2-2; TRBD1 matches at 7 bases. Germline V gene lookup returns CDR1 LGHDT and CDR2 YNNKEL (reference sequence). The CDR3 is 15 amino acids. The J segment lost 3 bases and the V segment lost 5 bases, leaving 6 bases of the junction unmatched. For the CDR3, the DNA is TGTGCCAGCAGCGCCGGACAGGTGGACACCGGGGAGCTGTTTTTT. The encoded protein is CASSAGQVDTGELFF. Looking up the rest from reference TRBV3-1 and TRBJ2-2 gives the full variable domain: DTAVSQTPKYLVTQMGNDKSIKCEQNLGHDTMYWYKQDSKKFLKIMFSYNNKELIINETVPNRFSPKSPDKAHLNLHINSLELGDSAVYFCASSAGQVDTGELFFGEGSRLTVL.

In this sample, this clonotype turned up a few times. V usage is TRBV24-1 and J usage is TRBJ1-2; D is perhaps TRBD1 (5 bases). Germline values: CDR1 KGHDR, CDR2 SFDVKD. V was shortened by 3 bases and J by 0 bases, with 7 bases between the two germline ends. This CDR3 region has 14 residues. The CDR3 DNA sequence: TGTGCCACCAGTGATGGCAGGGCTAACTATGGCTACACCTTC. Its translation: CATSDGRANYGYTF.

To note about this clonotype: This sequence may be a read error, since a much larger clone differs from it by one base. The chain links TRBV28 to TRBJ2-5, with 7 bases aligning to TRBD1. CDR3 size: 14 residues. Germline V gene sequence: CDR1 MDHEN, CDR2 SYDVKM. The CDR3 loop reads CASSPGTDTKPQHF. The CDR3 DNA follows: TGTGCCAGCAGCCCCGGGACAGATACCAAACCCCAGCACTTC.

This clonotype was seen repeatedly, ten times or more. V and J are TRBV12-3 or TRBV12-4 and TRBJ2-3, with D possibly TRBD1 on 5 matching bases. V was pared by 2 bases and J by 2 bases, with 11 bases between. This CDR3 has 15 amino acids. The CDR3 region has the DNA TGTGCCAGCAGTTTAAAGGCCAGGGTCACAGATACGCAGTATTTT. This translates into CASSLKARVTDTQYF.

This clonotype showed up just a few times. This chain links TRBV5-8 with TRBJ2-5, with D possibly being TRBD1 or TRBD2 (5 bases each). Trimming took 2 bases from V and 7 from J, leaving 12 bases between them. Germline V gene data show CDR1 as SGHTS and CDR2 as YDEGEE. This CDR3 has 13 amino acids. The CDR3 loop reads CASSFDSRGTQYF. The CDR3 DNA reads TGTGCCAGCAGCTTTGACAGCCGGGGGACCCAGTACTTC.

V usage is TRBV3-1 and J usage is TRBJ1-4; D is ambiguous. With 4 bases removed from V and 0 bases from J, the gap between germline ends came to 9 bases. The CDR3 is 15 residues long. Germline V gene lookup returns CDR1 LGHDT and CDR2 YNNKEL (reference sequence). Here the CDR3 DNA reads TGTGCCAGCAGCCCCGATCTTGCAACTAATGAAAAACTGTTTTTT. Amino acid sequence: CASSPDLATNEKLFF.

The J gene is TRBJ2-5, the V gene TRBV7-9, with D hard to call. Germline lookup yields CDR1 SEHNR and CDR2 FQNEAQ (reference sequence). CDR3 length equals 14 residues. V lost 6 bases, J lost 4 bases, and 15 bases lay in between. CDR3 nucleotides: TGTGCCAGCAGTTTATTTGGGGTTGGAGAGACCCAGTACTTC. This encodes CASSLFGVGETQYF.

V usage is TRBV7-9 and J usage is TRBJ1-2; TRBD1 agrees at 12 bases. The length of the CDR3 is 16 residues. The junction had 7 bases not matched to a gene; V was cut back by 5 bases and J by 3 bases. CDR1 and CDR2 from the germline V gene are SEHNR and FQNEAQ (reference sequence). Here the CDR3 DNA reads TGTGCCAGCAGCCCAGTGGGGACAGGGGGCCACTATGGCTACACCTTC. Protein: CASSPVGTGGHYGYTF.

The J gene is TRBJ2-1, the V gene TRBV20-1, with TRBD2 matching 7 bases. The CDR3 consists of 15 residues. V trimming: 3 bases; J trimming: 13 bases; junction bases outside the gene matches: 18. Germline V lookup: CDR1 DFQATT, CDR2 SNEGSKA (reference sequence). The CDR3 loop is CSASDPLRTRGPQFF. CDR3 DNA sequence: TGCAGTGCTAGCGATCCTCTTCGGACTAGAGGTCCACAGTTCTTC.

This clonotype was counted only a few times. The chain combines TRBV20-1 with TRBJ2-7, with D tentatively TRBD2 (6 bases). This CDR3 spans 14 amino acids. Per the germline V gene, CDR1 is DFQATT and CDR2 is SNEGSKA (reference sequence). The V and J ends lost 6 bases and 2 bases respectively, with 17 bases between them. CDR3 residues: CSAARWRGPYEQYF. In DNA, the CDR3 is TGCAGTGCCGCTCGCTGGCGGGGCCCCTACGAGCAGTACTTC.

With regard to this clonotype: At one boundary the junction diverges from the germline segment, which might be a read error. V and J are TRBV24-1 and TRBJ2-2; 9 bases match TRBD2. The CDR3 sequence is 17 residues long. CDR1 is KGHDR, CDR2 SFDVKD, per germline. The CDR3 region is CATSELTSGPNTEELFF. As DNA, the CDR3 is TGTGCCACCAGTGAGCTGACTAGCGGACCGAACACCGAGGAGCTGTTTTTT.

This clonotype was counted a few times. V usage is TRBV19 and J usage is TRBJ1-2, with 9 bases aligning to TRBD1. Germline CDR1 is LNHDA and CDR2 is SQIVND (reference sequence). This CDR3 region has 13 residues. The J segment lost 6 bases and the V segment lost 6 bases, leaving 5 bases of the junction unmatched. In DNA form, the CDR3 reads TGTGCCAGTAGGGACAGGGGTCGTAATGGCTACACCTTC. This encodes CASRDRGRNGYTF.

The rearrangement joins TRBV15 to TRBJ2-1; no definite D call. This CDR3 comprises 14 residues. The V and J ends lost 1 base and 4 bases respectively, with 8 bases between them. The germline V gene encodes CDR1 LNHNV and CDR2 YYDKDF (reference sequence). CDR3 sequence (DNA): TGTGCCACCAGCAGAGTGATGGAGTACAATGAGCAGTTCTTC. This gives the protein CATSRVMEYNEQFF.

This clonotype appeared a few times. The J gene is TRBJ1-3, the V gene TRBV30; the D is unclear. The V end was cut by 0 bases, the J end by 4 bases, with 7 bases between. The CDR3 totals 13 residues. Looked up from germline, CDR1 is GTSNPN and CDR2 is SVGIG (reference sequence). In nucleotides, the CDR3 is TGTGCCTGGAGTGTACTAGGAGGAAACACCATATATTTT. Residues: CAWSVLGGNTIYF.

The CDR3 protein is CASSPIGRGTSGNEQFF. The CDR3 bases are TGTGCCAGCAGCCCCATAGGTAGGGGGACTAGCGGCAATGAGCAGTTCTTC. The gene calls are TRBV3-1 and TRBJ2-1, with TRBD2 matching over 11 bases. Germline CDR1 and CDR2: LGHDT and YNNKEL (reference sequence). J was trimmed by 6 bases and V by 4 bases; bases with no gene match: 11. The length of the CDR3 is 17 residues.

This clonotype was counted only a few times. J is TRBJ2-1 and V is TRBV29-1; 7 positions match TRBD2. The CDR3 is 14 amino acids. The junction had 9 bases not matched to a gene; V was cut back by 3 bases and J by 7 bases. Germline-derived CDR1 and CDR2 are SQVTM and ANQGSEA. This chain's CDR3 is CSVEPSGISNEQFF. Written as DNA, the CDR3 is TGCAGCGTTGAGCCCAGCGGGATCTCAAATGAGCAGTTCTTC.